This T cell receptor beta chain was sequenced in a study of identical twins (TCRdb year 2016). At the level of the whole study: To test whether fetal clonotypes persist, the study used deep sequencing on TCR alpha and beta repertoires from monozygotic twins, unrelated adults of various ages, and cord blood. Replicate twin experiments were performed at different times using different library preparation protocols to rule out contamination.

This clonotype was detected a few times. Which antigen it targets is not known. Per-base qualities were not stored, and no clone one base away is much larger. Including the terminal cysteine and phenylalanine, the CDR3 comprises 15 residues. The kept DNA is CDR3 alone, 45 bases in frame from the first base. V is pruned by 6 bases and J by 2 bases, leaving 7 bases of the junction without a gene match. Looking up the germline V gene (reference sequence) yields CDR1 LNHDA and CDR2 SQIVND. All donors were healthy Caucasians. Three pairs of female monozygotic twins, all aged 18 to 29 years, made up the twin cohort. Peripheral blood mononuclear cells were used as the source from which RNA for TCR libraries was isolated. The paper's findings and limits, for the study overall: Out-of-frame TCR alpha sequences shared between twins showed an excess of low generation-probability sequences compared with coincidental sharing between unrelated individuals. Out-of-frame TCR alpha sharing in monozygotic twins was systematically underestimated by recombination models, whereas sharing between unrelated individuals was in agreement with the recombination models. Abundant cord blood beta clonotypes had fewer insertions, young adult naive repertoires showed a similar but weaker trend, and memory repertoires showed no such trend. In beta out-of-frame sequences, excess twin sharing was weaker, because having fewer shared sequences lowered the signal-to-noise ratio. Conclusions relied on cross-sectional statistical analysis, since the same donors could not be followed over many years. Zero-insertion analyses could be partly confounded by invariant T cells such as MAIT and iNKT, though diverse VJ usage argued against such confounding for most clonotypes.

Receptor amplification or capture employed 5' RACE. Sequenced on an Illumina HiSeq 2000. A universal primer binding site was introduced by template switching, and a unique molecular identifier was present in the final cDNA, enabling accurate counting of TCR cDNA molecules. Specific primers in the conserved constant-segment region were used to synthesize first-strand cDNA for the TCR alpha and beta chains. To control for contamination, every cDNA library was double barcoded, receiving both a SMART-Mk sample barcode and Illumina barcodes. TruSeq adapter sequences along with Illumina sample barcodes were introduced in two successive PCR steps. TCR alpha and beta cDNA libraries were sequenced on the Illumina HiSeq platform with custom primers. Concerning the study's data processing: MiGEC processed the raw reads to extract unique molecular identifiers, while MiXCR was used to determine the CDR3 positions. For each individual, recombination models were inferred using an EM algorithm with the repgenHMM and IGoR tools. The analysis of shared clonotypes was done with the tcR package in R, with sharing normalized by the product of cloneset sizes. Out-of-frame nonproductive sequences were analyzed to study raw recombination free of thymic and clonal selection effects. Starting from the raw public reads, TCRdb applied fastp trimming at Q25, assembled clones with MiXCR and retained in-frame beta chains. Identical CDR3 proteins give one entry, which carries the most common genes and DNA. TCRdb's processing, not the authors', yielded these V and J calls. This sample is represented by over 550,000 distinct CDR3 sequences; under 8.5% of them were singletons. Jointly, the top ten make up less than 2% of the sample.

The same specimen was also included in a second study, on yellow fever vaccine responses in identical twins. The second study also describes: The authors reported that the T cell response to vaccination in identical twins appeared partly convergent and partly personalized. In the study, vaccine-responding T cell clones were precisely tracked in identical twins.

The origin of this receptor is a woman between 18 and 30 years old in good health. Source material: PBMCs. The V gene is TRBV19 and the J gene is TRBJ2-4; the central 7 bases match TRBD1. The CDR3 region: CASSYRGDPKNIQYF. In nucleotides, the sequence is TGTGCCAGTAGCTACAGGGGCGATCCCAAAAACATTCAGTACTTC. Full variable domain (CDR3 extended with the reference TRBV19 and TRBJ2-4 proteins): DGGITQSPKYLFRKEGQNVTLSCEQNLNHDAMYWYRQDPGQGLRLIYYSQIVNDFQKGDIAEGYSVSREKKESFPLTVTSAQKNPTAFYLCASSYRGDPKNIQYFGAGTRLSVL.